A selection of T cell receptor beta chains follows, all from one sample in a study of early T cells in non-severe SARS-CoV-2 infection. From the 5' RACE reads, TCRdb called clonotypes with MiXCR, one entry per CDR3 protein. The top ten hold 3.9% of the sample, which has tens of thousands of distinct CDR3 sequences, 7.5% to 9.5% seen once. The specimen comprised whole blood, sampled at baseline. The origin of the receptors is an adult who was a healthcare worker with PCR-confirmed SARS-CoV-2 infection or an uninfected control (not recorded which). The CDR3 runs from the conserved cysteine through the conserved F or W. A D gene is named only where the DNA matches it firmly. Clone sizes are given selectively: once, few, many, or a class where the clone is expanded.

TGTGCCAGCAGTTACTCGAATGGAGGGAACGAGCAGTACTTC	CASSYSNGGNEQYF	TRBV6-5	TRBJ2-7	.	few
TGTGCCAGCTCGCCCCAAACAGATACGCAGTATTTT	CASSPQTDTQYF	TRBV18	TRBJ2-3	.	.
TGTGCCAGCACCCCCCAGGGGGACTCCTATAATTCACCCCTCCACTTT	CASTPQGDSYNSPLHF	TRBV11-2	TRBJ1-6	TRBD1	.
TGTGCCAGCAGCTTAGTTGGGACAGGGCGAAACGAGCAGTACTTC	CASSLVGTGRNEQYF	TRBV7-6	TRBJ2-7	TRBD1	.
TGCAGTGCTAGGAAACAGAACTACGAGCAGTACTTC	CSARKQNYEQYF	TRBV20-1	TRBJ2-7	.	many
TGTGCCAGCAGCGCCACGGGGAGCTCCTACGAGCAGTACTTC	CASSATGSSYEQYF	TRBV7-3	TRBJ2-7	.	few
TGTGCCAGCAGTTTAGGGGGGGCCAGCAATCAGCCCCAGCATTTT	CASSLGGASNQPQHF	TRBV12-3/TRBV12-4	TRBJ1-5	.	few
TGTGCCAGCAGCCCGGACAGGGGCGTTCCCAATGAGCAGTTCTTC	CASSPDRGVPNEQFF	TRBV3-1	TRBJ2-1	TRBD1	many
TGTGCCAGCAGCTTTATTCAGGGGGCGGAGGATGAGCAGTTCTTC	CASSFIQGAEDEQFF	TRBV5-5	TRBJ2-1	TRBD1	many
TGTGCCAGCAGTCTAAGACAGGGGGATGGCTACACCTTC	CASSLRQGDGYTF	TRBV25-1	TRBJ1-2	TRBD1	few
TGTGCCAGCAAGACACAGGGGGCGAGCACTGAAGCTTTCTTT	CASKTQGASTEAFF	TRBV6-6	TRBJ1-1	TRBD1	few